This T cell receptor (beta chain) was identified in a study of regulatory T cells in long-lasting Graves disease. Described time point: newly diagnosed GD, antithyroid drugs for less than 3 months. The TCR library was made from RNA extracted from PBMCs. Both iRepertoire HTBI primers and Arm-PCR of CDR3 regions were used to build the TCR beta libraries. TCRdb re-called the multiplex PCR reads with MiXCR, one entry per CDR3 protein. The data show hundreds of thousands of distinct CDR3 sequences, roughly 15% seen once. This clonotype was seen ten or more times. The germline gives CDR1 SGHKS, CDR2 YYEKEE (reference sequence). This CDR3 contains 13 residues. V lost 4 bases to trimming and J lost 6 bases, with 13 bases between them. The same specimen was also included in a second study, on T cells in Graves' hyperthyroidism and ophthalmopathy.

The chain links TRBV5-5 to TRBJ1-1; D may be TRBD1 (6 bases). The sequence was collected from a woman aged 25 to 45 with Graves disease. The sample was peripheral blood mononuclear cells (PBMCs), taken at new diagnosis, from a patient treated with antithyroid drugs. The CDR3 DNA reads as TGTGCCAGCAGCCCCGGACAGTTAGCTGAAGCTTTCTTT. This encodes CASSPGQLAEAFF.